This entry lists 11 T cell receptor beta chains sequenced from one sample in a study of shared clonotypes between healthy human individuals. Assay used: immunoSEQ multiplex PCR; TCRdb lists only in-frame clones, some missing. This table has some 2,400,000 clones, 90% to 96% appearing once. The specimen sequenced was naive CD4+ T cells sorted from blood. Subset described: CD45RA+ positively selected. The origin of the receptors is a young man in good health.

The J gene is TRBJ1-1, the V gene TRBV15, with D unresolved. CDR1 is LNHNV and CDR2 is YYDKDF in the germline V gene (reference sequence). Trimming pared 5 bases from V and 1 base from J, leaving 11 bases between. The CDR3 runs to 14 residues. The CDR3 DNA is TGTGCCACCAGCTCCAAGGACGGGAACACTGAAGCTTTCTTT. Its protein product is CATSSKDGNTEAFF.

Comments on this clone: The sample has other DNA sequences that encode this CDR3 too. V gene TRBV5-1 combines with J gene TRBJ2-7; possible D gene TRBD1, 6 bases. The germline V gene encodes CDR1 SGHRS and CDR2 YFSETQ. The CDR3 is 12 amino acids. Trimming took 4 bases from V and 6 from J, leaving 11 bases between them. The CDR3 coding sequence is TGCGCCAGCAGCGACACAGGGCCCGAGCAGTACTTC. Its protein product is CASSDTGPEQYF.

The CDR3 DNA follows: TGTGCCAGCAGCCTACAGGGGGCCGTGAACACTGAAGCTTTCTTT. It codes for CASSLQGAVNTEAFF. This chain uses TRBV11-1 with TRBJ1-1; 9 bases match TRBD1. With 5 bases clipped from V and 0 bases from J, the junction kept 4 bases outside the gene matches. This CDR3 spans 15 amino acids. The germline CDR1 and CDR2 sequences are SGHAT and FQDESV (reference sequence).

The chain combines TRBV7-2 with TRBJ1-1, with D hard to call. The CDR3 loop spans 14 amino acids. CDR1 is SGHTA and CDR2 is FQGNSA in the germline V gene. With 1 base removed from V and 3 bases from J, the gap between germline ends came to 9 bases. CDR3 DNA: TGTGCCAGCAGCTTAGAGGGAAGATACACTGAAGCTTTCTTT. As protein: CASSLEGRYTEAFF.

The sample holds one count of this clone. The CDR3 spells CASLVGELGNQPQHF. The CDR3 DNA is TGTGCCTCCCTGGTAGGGGAATTAGGCAATCAGCCCCAGCATTTT. The chain couples TRBV6-1 to TRBJ1-5; D is perhaps TRBD1 (5 bases). The CDR3 totals 15 residues. The germline CDR1 and CDR2 sequences are MNHNS and SASEGT. The V end lost 11 bases, the J end lost 2 bases, and 19 bases lay between the germline ends.

The CDR3 protein is CASSLRTVSGNTIYF. The CDR3 nucleotides are TGTGCCAGCAGCTTAAGGACGGTCTCTGGAAACACCATATATTTT. J is TRBJ1-3 and V is TRBV7-2; the D is unclear. The germline V gene has CDR1 SGHTA and CDR2 FQGNSA. CDR3 length: 15 amino acids. With 2 bases removed from V and 0 bases from J, the gap between germline ends came to 8 bases.

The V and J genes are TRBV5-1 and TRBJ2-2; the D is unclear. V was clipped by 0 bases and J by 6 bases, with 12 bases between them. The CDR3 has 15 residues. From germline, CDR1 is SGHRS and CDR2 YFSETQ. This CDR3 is CASSLAAGTPGELFF. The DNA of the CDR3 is TGCGCCAGCAGCTTGGCCGCCGGCACACCCGGGGAGCTGTTTTTT.

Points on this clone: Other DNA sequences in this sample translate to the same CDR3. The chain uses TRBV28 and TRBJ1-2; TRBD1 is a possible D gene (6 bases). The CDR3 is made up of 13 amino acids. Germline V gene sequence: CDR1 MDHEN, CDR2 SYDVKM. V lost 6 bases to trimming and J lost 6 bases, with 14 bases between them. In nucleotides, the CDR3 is TGTGCCAGCAGCGCTACAGGGATCAATGGCTACACCTTC. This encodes CASSATGINGYTF.

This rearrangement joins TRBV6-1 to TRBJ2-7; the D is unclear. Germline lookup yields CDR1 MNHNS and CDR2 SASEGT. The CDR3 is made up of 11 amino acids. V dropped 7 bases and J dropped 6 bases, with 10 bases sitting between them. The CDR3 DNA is TGTGCCAGCAACCCCTTGGGCGAGCAGTACTTC. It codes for CASNPLGEQYF.

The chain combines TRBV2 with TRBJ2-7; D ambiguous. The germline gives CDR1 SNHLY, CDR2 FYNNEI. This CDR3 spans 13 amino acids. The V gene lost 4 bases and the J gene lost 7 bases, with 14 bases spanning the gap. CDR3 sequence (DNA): TGTGCCAGCAGTGCACTTCTTGTTACAGAGCAGTACTTC. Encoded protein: CASSALLVTEQYF.

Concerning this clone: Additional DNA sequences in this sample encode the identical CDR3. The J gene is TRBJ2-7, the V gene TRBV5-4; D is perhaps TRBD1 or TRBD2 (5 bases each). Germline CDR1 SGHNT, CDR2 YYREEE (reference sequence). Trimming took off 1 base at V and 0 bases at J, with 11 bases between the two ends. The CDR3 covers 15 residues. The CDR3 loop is CASSLPGASSYEQYF. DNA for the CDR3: TGTGCCAGCAGCTTGCCCGGGGCAAGCTCCTACGAGCAGTACTTC. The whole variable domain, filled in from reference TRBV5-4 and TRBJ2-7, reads ETGVTQSPTHLIKTRGQQVTLRCSSQSGHNTVSWYQQALGQGPQFIFQYYREEENGRGNFPPRFSGLQFPNYSSELNVNALELDDSALYLCASSLPGASSYEQYFGPGTRLTVT.